This paragraph covers one T cell receptor (beta chain) sequence. What it binds is unknown. The CDR3 loop spans 13 amino acids. The germline CDR1 and CDR2 sequences are GTSNPN and SVGIG (reference sequence). V lost 1 base and J 3 bases, leaving 8 bases between the germline ends. Produced via immunoSEQ multiplex PCR; TCRdb's table is partial and in-frame only. Among 45,000 or so clones, around 86% were seen once, and the ten largest hold about 2.5%. The sample originates from a study of T cells in localized non-small cell lung cancer. Overall study results and limits: For the top 100 tumor clones, a median approximately 50 also appeared in adjacent lung. Measurement of T cell clonality placed uninvolved adjacent lung highest, above the level in tumor.

The specimen was PBMCs, collected before any cancer treatment. This TCR derives from a man between 40 and 75 years old with stage II lung adenocarcinoma. The rearrangement links TRBV30 to TRBJ2-3, with no clear D. The CDR3 spells CAWSALRTDTQYF. The CDR3 region has the DNA TGTGCCTGGAGTGCCCTTAGGACAGATACGCAGTATTTT.